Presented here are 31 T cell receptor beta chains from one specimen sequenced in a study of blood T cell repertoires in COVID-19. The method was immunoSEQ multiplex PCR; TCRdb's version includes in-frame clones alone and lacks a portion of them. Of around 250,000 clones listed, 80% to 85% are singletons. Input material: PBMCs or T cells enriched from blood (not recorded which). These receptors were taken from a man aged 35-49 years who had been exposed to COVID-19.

The CDR3 reads CASSQGGAENTEAFF. In DNA, the CDR3 is TGTGCCAGCAGCCAAGGGGGCGCGGAGAACACTGAAGCTTTCTTT. J is TRBJ1-1 and V is TRBV11-3, with 7 bases identical to TRBD1. Trimming at V came to 5 bases and at J to 1 base, leaving 7 bases not matched to a gene. This CDR3 has 15 amino acids. Germline CDR1 is SGHNT and CDR2 is YENEEA.

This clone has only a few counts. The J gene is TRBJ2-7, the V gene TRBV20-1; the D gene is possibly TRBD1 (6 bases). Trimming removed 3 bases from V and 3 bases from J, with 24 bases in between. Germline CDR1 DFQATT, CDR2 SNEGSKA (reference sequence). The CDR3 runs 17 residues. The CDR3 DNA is TGCAGTGCTAGTGGCCCTCAAAGTAACAGGGTTCTCTACGAGCAGTACTTC. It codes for CSASGPQSNRVLYEQYF.

The CDR3 protein is CATSDRLARNTGELFF. The CDR3 DNA follows: TGTGCCACCAGTGATCGACTAGCGAGAAACACCGGGGAGCTGTTTTTT. V is TRBV24-1 and J is TRBJ2-2; the match to TRBD2 covers 8 bases. The CDR3 has 16 amino acids. Germline V gene lookup returns CDR1 KGHDR and CDR2 SFDVKD. The junction had 4 bases not matched to a gene; V was cut back by 3 bases and J by 2 bases.

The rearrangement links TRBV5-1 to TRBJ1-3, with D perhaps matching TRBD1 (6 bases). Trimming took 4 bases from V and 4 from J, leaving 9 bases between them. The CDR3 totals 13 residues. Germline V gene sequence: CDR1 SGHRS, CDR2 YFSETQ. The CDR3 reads CASSLQGGNTIYF. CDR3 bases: TGCGCCAGCAGCCTACAGGGAGGAAACACCATATATTTT.

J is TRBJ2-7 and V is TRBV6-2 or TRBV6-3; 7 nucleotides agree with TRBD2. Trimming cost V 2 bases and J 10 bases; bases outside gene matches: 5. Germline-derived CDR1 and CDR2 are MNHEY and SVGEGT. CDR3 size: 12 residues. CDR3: CASSYTAGAQYF. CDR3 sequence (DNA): TGTGCCAGCAGTTACACGGCGGGAGCACAGTACTTC.

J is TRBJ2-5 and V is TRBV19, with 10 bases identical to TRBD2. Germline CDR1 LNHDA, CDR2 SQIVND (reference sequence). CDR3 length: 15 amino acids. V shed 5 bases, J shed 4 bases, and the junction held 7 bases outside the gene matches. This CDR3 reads CASSGLIAGGETQYF. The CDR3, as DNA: TGTGCCAGTAGTGGGCTAATAGCGGGAGGAGAGACCCAGTACTTC.

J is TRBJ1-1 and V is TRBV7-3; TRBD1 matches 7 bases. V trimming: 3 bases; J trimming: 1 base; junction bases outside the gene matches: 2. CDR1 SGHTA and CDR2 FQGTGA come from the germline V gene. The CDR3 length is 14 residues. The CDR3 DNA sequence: TGTGCCAGCAGCTTGTCAGGGGGGAACACTGAAGCTTTCTTT. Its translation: CASSLSGGNTEAFF.

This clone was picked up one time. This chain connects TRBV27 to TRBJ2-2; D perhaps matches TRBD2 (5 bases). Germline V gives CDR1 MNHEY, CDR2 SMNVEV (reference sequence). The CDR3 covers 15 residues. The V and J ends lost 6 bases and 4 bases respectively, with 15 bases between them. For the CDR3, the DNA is TGTGCCAGCAGCCCATCCGGGATTATCACCGGGGAGCTGTTTTTT. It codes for CASSPSGIITGELFF.

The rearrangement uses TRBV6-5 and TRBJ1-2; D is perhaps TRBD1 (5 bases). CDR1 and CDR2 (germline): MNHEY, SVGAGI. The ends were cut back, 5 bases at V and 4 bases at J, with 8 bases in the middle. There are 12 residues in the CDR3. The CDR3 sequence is CASSNRGYGYTF. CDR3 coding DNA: TGTGCCAGCAGTAATAGGGGCTATGGCTACACCTTC.

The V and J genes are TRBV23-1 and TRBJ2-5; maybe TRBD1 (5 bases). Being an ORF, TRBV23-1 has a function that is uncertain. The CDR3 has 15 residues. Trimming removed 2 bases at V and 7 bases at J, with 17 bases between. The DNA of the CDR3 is TGCGCCAGCAGTCAACCTTCGACAGCTATTGTGACCCAGTACTTC. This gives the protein CASSQPSTAIVTQYF.

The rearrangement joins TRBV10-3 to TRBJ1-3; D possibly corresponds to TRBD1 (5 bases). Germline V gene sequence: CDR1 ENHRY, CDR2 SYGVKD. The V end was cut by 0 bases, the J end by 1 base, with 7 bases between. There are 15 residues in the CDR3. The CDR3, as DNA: TGTGCCATCAGTGAGTCGGGGGGATCTGGAAACACCATATATTTT. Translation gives CAISESGGSGNTIYF.

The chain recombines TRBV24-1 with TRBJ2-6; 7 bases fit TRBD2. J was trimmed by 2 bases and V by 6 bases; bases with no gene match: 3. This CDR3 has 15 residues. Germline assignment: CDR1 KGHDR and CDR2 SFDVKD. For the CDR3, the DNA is TGTGCCACCAGTCTGGCGGGAGCTGGGGCCAACGTCCTGACTTTC. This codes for CATSLAGAGANVLTF.

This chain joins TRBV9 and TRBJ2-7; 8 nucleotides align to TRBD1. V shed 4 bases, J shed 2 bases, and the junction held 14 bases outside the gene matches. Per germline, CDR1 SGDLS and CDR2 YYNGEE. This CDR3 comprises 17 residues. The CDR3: CASSPGQVSASPYEQYF. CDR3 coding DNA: TGTGCCAGCAGCCCGGGACAGGTCTCGGCTTCTCCCTACGAGCAGTACTTC.

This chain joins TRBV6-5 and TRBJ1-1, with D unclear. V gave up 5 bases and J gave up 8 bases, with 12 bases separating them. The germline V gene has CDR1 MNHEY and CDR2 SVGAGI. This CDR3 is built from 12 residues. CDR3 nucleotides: TGTGCCAGCAGTCGGGGATTGAGGGAAGCTTTCTTT. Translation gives CASSRGLREAFF.

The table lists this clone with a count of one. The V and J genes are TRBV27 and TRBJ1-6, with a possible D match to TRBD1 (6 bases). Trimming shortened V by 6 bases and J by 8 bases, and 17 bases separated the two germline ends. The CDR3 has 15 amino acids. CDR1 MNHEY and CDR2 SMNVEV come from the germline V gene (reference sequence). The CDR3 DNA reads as TGTGCCAGCAGCCCCCGGAGGACAGCGGATTCACCCCTCCACTTT. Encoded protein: CASSPRRTADSPLHF.

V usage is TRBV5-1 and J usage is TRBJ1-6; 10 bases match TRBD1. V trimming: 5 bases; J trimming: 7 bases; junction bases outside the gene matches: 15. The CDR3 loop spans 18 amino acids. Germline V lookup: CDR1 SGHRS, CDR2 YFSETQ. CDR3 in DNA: TGCGCCAGCAGGCCGATCCTCGGGACAGGGGTATCAAATTCACCCCTCCACTTT. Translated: CASRPILGTGVSNSPLHF.

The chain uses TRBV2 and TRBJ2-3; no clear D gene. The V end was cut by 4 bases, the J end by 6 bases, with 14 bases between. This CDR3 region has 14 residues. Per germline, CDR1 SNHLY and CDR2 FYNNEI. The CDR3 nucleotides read TGTGCCAGCAGTGTTATCAGAGGTCGGGATACGCAGTATTTT. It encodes CASSVIRGRDTQYF.

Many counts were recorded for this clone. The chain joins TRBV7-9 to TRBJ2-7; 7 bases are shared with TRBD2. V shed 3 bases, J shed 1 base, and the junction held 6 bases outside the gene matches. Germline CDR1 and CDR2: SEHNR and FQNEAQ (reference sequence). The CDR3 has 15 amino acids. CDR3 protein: CASSFRGSVSYEQYF. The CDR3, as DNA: TGTGCCAGCAGCTTTCGCGGGAGCGTGTCCTACGAGCAGTACTTC.

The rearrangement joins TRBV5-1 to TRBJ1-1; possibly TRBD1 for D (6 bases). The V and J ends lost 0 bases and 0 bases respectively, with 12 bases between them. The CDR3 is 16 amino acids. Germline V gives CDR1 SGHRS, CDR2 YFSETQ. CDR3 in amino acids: CASSLALGAMNTEAFF. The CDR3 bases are TGCGCCAGCAGCTTGGCTCTGGGGGCGATGAACACTGAAGCTTTCTTT.

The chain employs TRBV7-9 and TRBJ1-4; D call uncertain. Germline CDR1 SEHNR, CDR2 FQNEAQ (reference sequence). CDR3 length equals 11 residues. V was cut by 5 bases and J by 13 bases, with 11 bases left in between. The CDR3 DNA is TGTGCCAGCAGCACTATTGAGGGACTGTTTTTT. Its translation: CASSTIEGLFF.

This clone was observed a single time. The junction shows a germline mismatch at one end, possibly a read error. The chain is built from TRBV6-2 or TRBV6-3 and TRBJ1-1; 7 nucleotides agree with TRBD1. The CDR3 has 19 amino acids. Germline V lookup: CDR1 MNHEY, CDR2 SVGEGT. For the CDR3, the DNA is TGTGCCAGCAGTTACTCGACAGGGAACCCTGGGCACCCGAACACTGAGGCTTTCTTT. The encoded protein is CASSYSTGNPGHPNTEAFF.

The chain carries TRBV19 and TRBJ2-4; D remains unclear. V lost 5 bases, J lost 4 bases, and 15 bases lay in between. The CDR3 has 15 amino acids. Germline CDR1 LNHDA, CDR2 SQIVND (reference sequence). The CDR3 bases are TGTGCCAGTAGTGTAGTTCCCGTGGCTAAAAACATTCAGTACTTC. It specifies CASSVVPVAKNIQYF.

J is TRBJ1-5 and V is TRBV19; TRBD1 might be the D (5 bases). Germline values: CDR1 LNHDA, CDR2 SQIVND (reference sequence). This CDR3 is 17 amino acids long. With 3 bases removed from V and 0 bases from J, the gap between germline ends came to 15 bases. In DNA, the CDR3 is TGTGCCAGTAGTATCCATGCGGGACGGAATAGCAATCAGCCCCAGCATTTT. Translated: CASSIHAGRNSNQPQHF.

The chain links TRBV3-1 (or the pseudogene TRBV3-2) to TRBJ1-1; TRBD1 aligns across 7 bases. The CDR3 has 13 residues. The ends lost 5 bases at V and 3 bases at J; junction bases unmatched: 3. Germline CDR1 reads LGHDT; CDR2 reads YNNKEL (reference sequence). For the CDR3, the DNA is TGTGCCAGCAGCGACAGGGTTGACACTGAAGCTTTCTTT. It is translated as CASSDRVDTEAFF.

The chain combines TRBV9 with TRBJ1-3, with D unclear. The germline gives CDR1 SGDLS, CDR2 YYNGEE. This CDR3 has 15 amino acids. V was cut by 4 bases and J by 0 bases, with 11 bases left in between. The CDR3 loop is CASSQYLSSGNTIYF. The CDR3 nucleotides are TGTGCCAGCAGCCAATATCTGAGCTCTGGAAACACCATATATTTT.

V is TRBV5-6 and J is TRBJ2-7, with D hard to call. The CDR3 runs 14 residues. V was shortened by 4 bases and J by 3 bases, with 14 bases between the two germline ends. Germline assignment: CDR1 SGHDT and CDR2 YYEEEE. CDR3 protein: CASSHTTGFYEQYF. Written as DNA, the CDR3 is TGTGCCAGCAGCCACACGACTGGGTTCTACGAGCAGTACTTC.

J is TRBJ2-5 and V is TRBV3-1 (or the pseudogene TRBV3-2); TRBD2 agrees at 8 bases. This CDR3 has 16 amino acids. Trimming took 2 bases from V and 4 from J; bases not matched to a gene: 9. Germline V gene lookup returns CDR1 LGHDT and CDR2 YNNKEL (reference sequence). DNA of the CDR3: TGTGCCAGCAGCCAACGCGGAGCGGGAGTACGAGAGACCCAGTACTTC. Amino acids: CASSQRGAGVRETQYF.

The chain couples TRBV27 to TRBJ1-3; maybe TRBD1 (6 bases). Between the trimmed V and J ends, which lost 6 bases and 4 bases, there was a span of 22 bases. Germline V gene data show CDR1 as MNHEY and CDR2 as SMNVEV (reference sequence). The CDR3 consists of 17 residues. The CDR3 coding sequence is TGTGCCAGCAGACCCACCCCAACTGTGGACAGAGGAAACACCATATATTTT. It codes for CASRPTPTVDRGNTIYF.

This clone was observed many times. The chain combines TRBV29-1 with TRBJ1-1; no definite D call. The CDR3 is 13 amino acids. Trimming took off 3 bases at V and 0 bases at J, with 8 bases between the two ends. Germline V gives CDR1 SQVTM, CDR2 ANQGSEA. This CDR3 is CSVDGILNTEAFF. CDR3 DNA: TGCAGCGTTGACGGGATTTTGAACACTGAAGCTTTCTTT.

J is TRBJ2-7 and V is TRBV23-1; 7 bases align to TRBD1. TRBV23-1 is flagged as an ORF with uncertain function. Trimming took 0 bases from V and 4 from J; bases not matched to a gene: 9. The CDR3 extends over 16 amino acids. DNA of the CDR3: TGCGCCAGCAGTCAATCATCTAGTGACAGGGAGTACGAGCAGTACTTC. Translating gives CASSQSSSDREYEQYF.

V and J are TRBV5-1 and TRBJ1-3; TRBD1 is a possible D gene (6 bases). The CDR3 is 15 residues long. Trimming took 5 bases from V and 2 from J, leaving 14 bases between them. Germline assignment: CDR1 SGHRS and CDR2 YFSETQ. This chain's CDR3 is CASSPEGGPGNTIYF. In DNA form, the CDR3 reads TGCGCCAGCAGTCCCGAGGGGGGGCCTGGAAACACCATATATTTT.